The 3 T cell receptor beta chains in this list originate from one sample, sequenced in a study of CD8+ T cells in alopecia areata. Isolated RNA was reverse transcribed into cDNA used as the sequencing template. Here immunoSEQ multiplex PCR was the method, and the copy in TCRdb shows in-frame clones only, minus some. The data show about 15,000 clones, almost 60% seen once. Alopecia areata patients provided lesional scalp punch biopsies and peripheral blood. Source material: skin. Every receptor here comes from a human donor with alopecia areata.

CDR3 protein: CSVEGAKETQYF. CDR3 nucleotides: TGCAGCGTTGAAGGCGCCAAAGAGACCCAGTACTTC. The V call is TRBV29-1, the J call TRBJ2-5; the D is unclear. Trimming pared 1 base from V and 3 bases from J, leaving 6 bases between. CDR1 SQVTM and CDR2 ANQGSEA come from the germline V gene. This CDR3 contains 12 residues.

The chain couples TRBV5-6 to TRBJ2-5, with 9 positions matching TRBD2. There are 14 residues in the CDR3. The V gene end was trimmed by 4 bases and the J gene end by 5 bases; junction bases not matched to a gene: 6. The germline V gene encodes CDR1 SGHDT and CDR2 YYEEEE. CDR3 DNA sequence: TGTGCCAGCAGCGGGGCGGGAGGGCCGGAGACCCAGTACTTC. Amino acids: CASSGAGGPETQYF.

The J gene is TRBJ2-2, the V gene TRBV7-3; D gene uncertain. The CDR3 spans 12 residues. Germline CDR1 reads SGHTA; CDR2 reads FQGTGA. The V end lost 3 bases, the J end lost 5 bases, and 4 bases lay between the germline ends. The DNA for the CDR3 is TGTGCCAGCAGCTTTCAAACCGGGGAGCTGTTTTTT. Translated, it gives CASSFQTGELFF. The full variable domain, completed using reference TRBV7-3 and TRBJ2-2, is GAGVSQTPSNKVTEKGKYVELRCDPISGHTALYWYRQSLGQGPEFLIYFQGTGAADDSGLPNDRFFAVRPEGSVSTLKIQRTERGDSAVYLCASSFQTGELFFGEGSRLTVL.